This T cell receptor (beta chain) originates from a study of response to subunit inactivated influenza vaccine. TCRdb re-called the RT-PCR reads through MiXCR, storing one row per CDR3 protein. The sample lists hundreds of thousands of distinct CDR3 sequences; 13% were seen once. This clonotype has just a few counts. Antigen specificity is unknown. Germline V CDR1 and CDR2: MDHEN, SYDVKM. V was cut by 2 bases and J by 6 bases, with 11 bases left in between. This CDR3 spans 14 amino acids. Study-wide points: Few new T cells, the authors suggested, are recruited by each seasonal influenza vaccination.

J is TRBJ2-1 and V is TRBV28; no firm D call. The sample in question was PBMCs from blood, obtained about 40 days after vaccination. The sequence was collected from a man in his fifties or sixties who received an inactivated influenza vaccine. The CDR3 spells CASSLTAGRNEQFF. The CDR3 DNA sequence: TGTGCCAGCAGTTTAACGGCAGGACGCAATGAGCAGTTCTTC.